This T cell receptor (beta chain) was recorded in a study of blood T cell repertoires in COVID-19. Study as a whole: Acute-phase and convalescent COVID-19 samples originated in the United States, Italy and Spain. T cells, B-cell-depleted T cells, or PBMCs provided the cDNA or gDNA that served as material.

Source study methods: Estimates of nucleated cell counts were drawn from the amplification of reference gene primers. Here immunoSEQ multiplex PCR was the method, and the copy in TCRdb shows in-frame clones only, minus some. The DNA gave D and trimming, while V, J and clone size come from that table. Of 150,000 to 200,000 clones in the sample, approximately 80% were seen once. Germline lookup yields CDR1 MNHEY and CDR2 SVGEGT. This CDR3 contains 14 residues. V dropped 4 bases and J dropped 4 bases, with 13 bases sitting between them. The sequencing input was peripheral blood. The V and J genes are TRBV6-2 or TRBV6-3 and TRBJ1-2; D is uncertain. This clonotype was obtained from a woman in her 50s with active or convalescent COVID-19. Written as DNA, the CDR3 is TGTGCCAGCAGTTTGGCGGGGTCAGGCTATGGCTACACCTTC. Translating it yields CASSLAGSGYGYTF.